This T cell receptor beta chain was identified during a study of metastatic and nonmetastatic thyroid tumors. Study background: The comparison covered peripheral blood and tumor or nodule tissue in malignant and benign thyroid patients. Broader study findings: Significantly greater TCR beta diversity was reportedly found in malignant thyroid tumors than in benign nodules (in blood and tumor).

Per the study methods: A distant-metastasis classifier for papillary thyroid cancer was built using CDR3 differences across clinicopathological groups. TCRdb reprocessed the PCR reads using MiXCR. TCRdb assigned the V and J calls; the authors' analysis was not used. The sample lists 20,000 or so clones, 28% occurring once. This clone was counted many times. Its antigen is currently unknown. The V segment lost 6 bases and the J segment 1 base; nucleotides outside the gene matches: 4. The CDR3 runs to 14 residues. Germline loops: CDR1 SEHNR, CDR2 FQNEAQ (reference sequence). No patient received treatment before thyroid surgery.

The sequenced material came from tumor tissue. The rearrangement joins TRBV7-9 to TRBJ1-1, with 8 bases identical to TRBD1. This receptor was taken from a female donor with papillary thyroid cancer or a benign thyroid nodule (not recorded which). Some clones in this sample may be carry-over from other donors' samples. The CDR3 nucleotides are TGTGCCAGCAGACCTGGACAGGGGAACACTGAAGCTTTCTTT. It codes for CASRPGQGNTEAFF.